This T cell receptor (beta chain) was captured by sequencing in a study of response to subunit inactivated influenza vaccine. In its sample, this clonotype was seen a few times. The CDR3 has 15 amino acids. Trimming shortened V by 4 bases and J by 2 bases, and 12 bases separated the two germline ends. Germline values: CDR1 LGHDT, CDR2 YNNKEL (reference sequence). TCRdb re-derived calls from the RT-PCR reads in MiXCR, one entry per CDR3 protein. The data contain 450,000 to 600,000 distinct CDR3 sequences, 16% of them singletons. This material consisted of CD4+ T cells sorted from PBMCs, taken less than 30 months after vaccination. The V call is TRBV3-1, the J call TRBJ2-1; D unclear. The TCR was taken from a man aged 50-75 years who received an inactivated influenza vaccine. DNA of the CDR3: TGTGCCAGCAGCCGGGGTTCGGGCGCCTACAATGAGCAGTTCTTC. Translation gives CASSRGSGAYNEQFF.